A selection of T cell receptor beta chains follows, all from one sample in a study of T-cell memory formation after mild COVID-19. TCRdb called the 5' RACE reads again in MiXCR, with one record for every CDR3 protein. The table records approximately 560,000 distinct CDR3 sequences, around 15% of them present only once. Sequencing used PBMCs or a T cell subset sorted from them (not recorded which). The receptors here all came from an adult woman who had mild COVID-19 (a few samples of this study predate the infection). Cell type and time point are not known. CDR3s include the opening cysteine and the closing phenylalanine or tryptophan.

>TRBV6-5|TRBJ1-6
CASSPLQGIDSPLHF
>TRBV3-1|TRBJ1-1
CASSQPGNTEAFF
>TRBV11-2|TRBJ2-5
CASSADRGTQYF
>TRBV12-3/TRBV12-4|TRBJ2-5
CASSLGFWTAEETQYF
>TRBV11-2|TRBJ2-1
CASSFRTEQFF
>TRBV5-1|TRBJ2-5
CASSLGLPQETQYF
>TRBV5-1|TRBJ2-7
CASSLGPEGEQYF
>TRBV7-9|TRBJ2-7
CASSPKGGTYEQYF
>TRBV4-1|TRBJ2-7
CASSFGALSYEQYF
>TRBV20-1|TRBJ2-1
CSARDPGAAYNEQFF
>TRBV24-1|TRBJ2-2
CATRSPANTGELFF
>TRBV7-6|TRBJ2-3
CASSLAGYDTDTQYF
>TRBV7-8|TRBJ2-5
CASSLQWSLAGGAQYF
>TRBV30|TRBJ1-6
CAGRIRQLVYNSPLHF